This T cell receptor (beta chain) was recovered during a study of lymphopenia after photon versus proton radiotherapy. Measured with immunoSEQ multiplex PCR; TCRdb has only the in-frame clones, and not every one. The sample carries roughly 76,000 clones, 85% to 95% recorded once. Germline V lookup: CDR1 MNHEY, CDR2 SVGAGI. The CDR3 is 16 residues long. Trimming took 0 bases from V and 0 from J; bases not matched to a gene: 4. Worth noting for this clone: Its antigen is unidentified.

Study-wide points: Only patients who died were analyzed for survival; proton advantage is unproven. A bigger post-nadir fall in TCR diversity correlated inversely with survival time in deceased patients. After lymphocyte nadir, photon-treated repertoires showed oligoclonal expansion, especially CD8+ Temra.

The TCR comes from a woman aged 40 to 50 with cholangiocarcinoma. The chain uses TRBV6-5 and TRBJ1-1; TRBD1 matches 7 bases. The starting material was peripheral blood, obtained from a patient treated with photon-based radiotherapy. Here the CDR3 DNA reads TGTGCCAGCAGTTACTCGCCGGGACAGATGAACACTGAAGCTTTCTTT. Translation gives CASSYSPGQMNTEAFF.